This T cell receptor beta chain stems from a study of OX40 agonist ivuxolimab in advanced cancers. Study summary: Every 2 weeks, patients got intravenous ivuxolimab at one of six dose levels (0.01-10 mg/kg). Enrollees could have had prior anti-PD-1, anti-PD-L1 or anti-CTLA-4 therapy, which around 40% had received.

Of note for this clone: The antigen is not known.

This CDR3 region has 12 residues. The V and J ends lost 6 bases and 5 bases respectively, with 8 bases between them. CDR1 is SNHLY and CDR2 is FYNNEI in the germline V gene. Points from the study as a whole: Expansion of clones was among the lowest in partial responders at 0.1-3.0 mg/kg. The mean number of expanded clones was higher in CD8+ T cells than in CD4+.

Clones were sequenced by immunoSEQ multiplex PCR, and TCRdb holds only the in-frame ones, with some missing. The table lists tens of thousands of clones, roughly 84% of them singletons. The material sequenced was CD4+ or CD8+ T cells sorted from blood, taken in a trial of the OX40 agonist ivuxolimab. The chain has TRBV2 and TRBJ2-1, with D unresolved. The clonotype originates from an adult with an advanced solid tumor such as melanoma, head and neck, liver or kidney cancer. The CDR3 DNA reads TGTGCCAGCAGCCTATGGAACAATGAGCAGTTCTTC. Its protein product is CASSLWNNEQFF.